The text below deals with one T cell receptor (beta chain). The antigen is unknown. Trimming cost V 0 bases and J 1 base, with 7 bases left between them. Germline V gene lookup returns CDR1 LGHDT and CDR2 YNNKEL (reference sequence). The CDR3 extends over 14 amino acids. Repertoires were generated with immunoSEQ multiplex PCR, while TCRdb's copy carries only in-frame clones and drops some. The top ten clones hold under 2% of a sample with fewer than 400,000 clones, 89% of them seen once. As for treatment: some 20 received Ad26.COV2.S at low or high dose, single or two shots; about 5 received placebo; per-sample allocation not given. Day 63 after the first vaccine or placebo injection was the time point for sampling. Boston provided a donor who was an adult aged 18-55 years. The data originate from a study of Ad26.COV2.S vaccination and SARS-CoV-2 variants. Study context: Ad26.COV2.S, an intramuscular injection, was given once or twice 56 days apart. Study findings and constraints: Spike-specific TCR breadth was greater after Ad26.COV2.S than placebo. Measures of TCR breadth and depth may have fallen short of total T cell responses.

The specimen was peripheral blood, collected in a trial of Ad26.COV2.S vaccine versus placebo. The chain has TRBV3-1 (or the pseudogene TRBV3-2) and TRBJ2-7, with D uncertain. The TCR sequence derives from a person between 18 and 59 years old who received the Ad26.COV2.S COVID-19 vaccine or a placebo. CDR3 sequence (DNA): TGTGCCAGCAGCCAAGAAATGTCTTCCTACGAGCAGTACTTC. Translated, it gives CASSQEMSSYEQYF.